This TCR beta chain was retrieved from a study of control samples from healthy donors and cancer patients. The repertoire was sequenced with immunoSEQ multiplex PCR; TCRdb's copy has only in-frame clones and lacks some. The sample consists of 57,000 or so clones, almost 90% of them appearing once. CDR1 is LGHNA and CDR2 is YSLEER in the germline V gene. The length of the CDR3 is 17 residues. The V end was cut by 0 bases, the J end by 1 base, with 14 bases between. This clone occurred a few times. The chain links TRBV4-3 to TRBJ2-3; D is perhaps TRBD2 (6 bases). The receptor comes from a man aged 60 to 75 with colorectal cancer. Sequenced input: PBMCs. DNA for the CDR3: TGCGCCAGCAGCCAAGACCCCGTAATAGCGGGCACAGATACGCAGTATTTT. This encodes CASSQDPVIAGTDTQYF.